This T cell receptor (beta chain) comes out of a study of read filtering for tumor transcriptome and immune sequencing. About the study: Mean patient age was approximately 66 years, range about 40 to 85; some 17 male, 14 to 15 female. By R-ISS, stages I, II and III held roughly 8, 16 and 7 patients. TCR-mapped reads were about 4 to 10.27 million with IR-seq versus about 85 to 1273 with RNA-seq.

Study results and limitations: Approximately 79% of IR-seq clonotypes had a single read, yet these held approximately 3.7% of reads.

At least ten counts were recorded for this clonotype. Its antigen remains unidentified. J gave up 7 bases and V 3 bases, and 7 bases lay outside the gene matches. The CDR3 extends over 16 amino acids. CDR1 is SGHRS and CDR2 is YFSETQ in the germline V gene. Molecular barcoded adaptors covering alpha/delta and beta/gamma chains were used on roughly 400 ng RNA. Using its own MiXCR run on the reads, TCRdb lists one record per CDR3 protein. The table has some 130,000 distinct CDR3 sequences, 13% seen once. The specimen was a population of CD138-negative cells sorted from bone marrow. The chain has TRBV5-1 and TRBJ2-2; 12 bases line up with TRBD2. The sequence was collected from a donor older than 35 with multiple myeloma. CDR3 coding DNA: TGCGCCAGCAGCTCTACGACTAGCGGGGGCGACGGGGAGCTGTTTTTT. This translates into CASSSTTSGGDGELFF.